This T cell receptor beta chain was identified during a study of blood T cells in healthy people across ages. Germline-derived CDR1 and CDR2 are DFQATT and SNEGSKA (reference sequence). The CDR3 is 14 residues long. Losses at the gene ends were 3 bases for V and 2 bases for J; bases not matched to a gene: 3. It was with a sample-barcoded 5' primer and a J-beta primer mix that a second PCR of roughly 6 to 12 cycles was run. TCRdb passed the 5' RACE reads through MiXCR, listing each CDR3 protein once. The sample yields about 680,000 distinct CDR3 sequences, more than 40% seen once. This clonotype was sampled from an older woman in good health. V is TRBV20-1 and J is TRBJ2-4, with TRBD2 matching 8 bases. What was sequenced was blood. CDR3 DNA sequence: TGCAGTGCTAGCGGGAGGGCCTCCAAAAACATTCAGTACTTC. As protein: CSASGRASKNIQYF.